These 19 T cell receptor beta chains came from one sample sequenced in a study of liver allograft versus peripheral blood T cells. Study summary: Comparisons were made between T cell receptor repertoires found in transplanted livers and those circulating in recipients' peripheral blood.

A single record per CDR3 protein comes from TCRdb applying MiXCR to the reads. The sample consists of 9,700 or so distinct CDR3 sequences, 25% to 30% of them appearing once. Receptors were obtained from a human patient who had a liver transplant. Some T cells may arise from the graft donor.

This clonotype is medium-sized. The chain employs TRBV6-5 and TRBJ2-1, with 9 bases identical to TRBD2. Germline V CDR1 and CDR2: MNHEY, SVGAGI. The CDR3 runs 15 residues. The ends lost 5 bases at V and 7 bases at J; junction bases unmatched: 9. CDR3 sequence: CASSIGTSRGNEQFF. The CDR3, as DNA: TGTGCCAGCAGTATCGGGACTAGCCGGGGGAATGAGCAGTTCTTC.

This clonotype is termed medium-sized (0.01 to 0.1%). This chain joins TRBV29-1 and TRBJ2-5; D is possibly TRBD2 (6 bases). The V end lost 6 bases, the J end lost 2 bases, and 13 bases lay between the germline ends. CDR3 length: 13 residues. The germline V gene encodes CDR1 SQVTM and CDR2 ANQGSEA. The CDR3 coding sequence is TGCAGCGTAGGGAGGCGTGTACAAGAGACCCAGTACTTC. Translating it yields CSVGRRVQETQYF.

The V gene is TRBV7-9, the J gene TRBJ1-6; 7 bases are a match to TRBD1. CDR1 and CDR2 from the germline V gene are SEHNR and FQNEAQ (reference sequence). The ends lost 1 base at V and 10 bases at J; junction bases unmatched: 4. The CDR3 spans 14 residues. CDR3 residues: CASSLDGQASPLHF. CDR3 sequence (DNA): TGTGCCAGCAGCTTAGATGGACAGGCATCACCCCTCCACTTT. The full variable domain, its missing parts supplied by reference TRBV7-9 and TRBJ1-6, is DTGVSQNPRHKITKRGQNVTFRCDPISEHNRLYWYRQTLGQGPEFLTYFQNEAQLEKSRLLSDRFSAERPKGSFSTLEIQRTEQGDSAMYLCASSLDGQASPLHFGNGTRLTVT.

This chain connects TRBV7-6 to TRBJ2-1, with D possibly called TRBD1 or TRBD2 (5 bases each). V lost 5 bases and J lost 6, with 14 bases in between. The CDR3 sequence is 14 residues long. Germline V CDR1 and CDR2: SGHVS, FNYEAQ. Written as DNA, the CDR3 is TGTGCCAGCAGCCCTCGAGGGGCGGGCAATGAGCAGTTCTTC. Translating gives CASSPRGAGNEQFF.

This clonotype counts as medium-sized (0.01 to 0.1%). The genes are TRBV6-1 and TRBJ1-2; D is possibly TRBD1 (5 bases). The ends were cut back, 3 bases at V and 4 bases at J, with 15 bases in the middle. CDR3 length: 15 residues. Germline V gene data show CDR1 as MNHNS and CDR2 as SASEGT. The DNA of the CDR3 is TGTGCCAGCAGTGAGGGACGGGGCGCATCCTATGGCTACACCTTC. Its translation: CASSEGRGASYGYTF.

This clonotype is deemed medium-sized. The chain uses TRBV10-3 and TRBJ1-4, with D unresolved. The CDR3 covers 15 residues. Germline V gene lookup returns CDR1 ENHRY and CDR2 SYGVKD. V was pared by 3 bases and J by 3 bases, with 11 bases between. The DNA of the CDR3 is TGTGCCATCAGTGAAGGAACAGAGTCTAATGAAAAACTGTTTTTT. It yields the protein CAISEGTESNEKLFF.

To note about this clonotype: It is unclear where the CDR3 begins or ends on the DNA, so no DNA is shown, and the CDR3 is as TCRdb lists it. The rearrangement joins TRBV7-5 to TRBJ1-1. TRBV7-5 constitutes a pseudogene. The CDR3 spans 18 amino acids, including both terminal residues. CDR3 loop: CISVPEAYGQGPNTEAFF.

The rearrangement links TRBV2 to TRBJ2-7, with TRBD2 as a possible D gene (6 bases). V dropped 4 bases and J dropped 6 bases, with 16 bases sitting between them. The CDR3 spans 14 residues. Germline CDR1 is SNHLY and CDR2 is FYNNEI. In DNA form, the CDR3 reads TGTGCCAGCAGTGGGATACGGGGGATAGGCGAGCAGTACTTC. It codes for CASSGIRGIGEQYF.

In nucleotides, the CDR3 is TGCAGTGCTTGGACTGGGGATAGCAATCAGCCCCAGCATTTT. This sequence encodes CSAWTGDSNQPQHF. The V and J genes are TRBV20-1 and TRBJ1-5; no reliable D call. Germline V lookup: CDR1 DFQATT, CDR2 SNEGSKA (reference sequence). With 5 bases removed from V and 0 bases from J, the gap between germline ends came to 11 bases. The CDR3 has 14 amino acids.

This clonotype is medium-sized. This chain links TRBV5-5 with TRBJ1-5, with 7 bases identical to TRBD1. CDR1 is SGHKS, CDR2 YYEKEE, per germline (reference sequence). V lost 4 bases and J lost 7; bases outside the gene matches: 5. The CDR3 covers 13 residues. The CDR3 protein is CASSGGGRQPQHF. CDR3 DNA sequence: TGTGCCAGCAGCGGAGGGGGCAGACAGCCCCAGCATTTT.

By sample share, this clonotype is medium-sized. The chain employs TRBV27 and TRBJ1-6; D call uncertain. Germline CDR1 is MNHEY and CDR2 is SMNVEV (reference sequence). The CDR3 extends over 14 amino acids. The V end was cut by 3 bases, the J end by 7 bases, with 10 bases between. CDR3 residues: CASSFRGGNSPLHF. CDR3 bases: TGTGCCAGCAGTTTTCGCGGTGGGAATTCACCCCTCCACTTT.

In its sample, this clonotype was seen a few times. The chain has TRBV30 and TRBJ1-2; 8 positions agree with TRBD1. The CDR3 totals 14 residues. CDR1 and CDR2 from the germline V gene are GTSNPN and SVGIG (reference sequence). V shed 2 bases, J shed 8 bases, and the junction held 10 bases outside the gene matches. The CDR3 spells CAWSHPDRASGYTF. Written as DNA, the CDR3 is TGTGCCTGGAGTCACCCGGACAGGGCATCCGGCTACACCTTC.

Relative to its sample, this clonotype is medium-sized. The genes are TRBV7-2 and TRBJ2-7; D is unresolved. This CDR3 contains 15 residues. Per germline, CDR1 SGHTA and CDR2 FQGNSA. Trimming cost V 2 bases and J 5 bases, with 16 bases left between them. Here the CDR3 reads CASSLPASGWDEQYF. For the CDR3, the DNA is TGTGCCAGCAGCTTACCGGCGTCGGGTTGGGACGAGCAGTACTTC.

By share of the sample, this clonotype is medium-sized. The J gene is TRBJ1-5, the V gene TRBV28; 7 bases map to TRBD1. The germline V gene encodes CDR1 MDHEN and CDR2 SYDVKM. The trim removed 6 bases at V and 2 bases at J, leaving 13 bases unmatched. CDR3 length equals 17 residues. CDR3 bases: TGTGCCAGCAGGCTGCGATACAGGGGAGTTCGCAATCAGCCCCAGCATTTT. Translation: CASRLRYRGVRNQPQHF.

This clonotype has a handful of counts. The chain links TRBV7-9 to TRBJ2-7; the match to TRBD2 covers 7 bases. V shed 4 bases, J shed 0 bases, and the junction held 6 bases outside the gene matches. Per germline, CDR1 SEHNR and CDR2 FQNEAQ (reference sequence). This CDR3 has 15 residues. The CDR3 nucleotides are TGTGCCAGCAGCTATGGCGGGGGAAACTCCTACGAGCAGTACTTC. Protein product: CASSYGGGNSYEQYF. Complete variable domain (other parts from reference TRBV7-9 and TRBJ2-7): DTGVSQNPRHKITKRGQNVTFRCDPISEHNRLYWYRQTLGQGPEFLTYFQNEAQLEKSRLLSDRFSAERPKGSFSTLEIQRTEQGDSAMYLCASSYGGGNSYEQYFGPGTRLTVT.

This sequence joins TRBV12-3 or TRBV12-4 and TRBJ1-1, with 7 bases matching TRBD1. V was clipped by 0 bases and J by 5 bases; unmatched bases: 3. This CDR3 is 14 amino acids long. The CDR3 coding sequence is TGTGCCAGCAGTTTAGCGACAGGGTTGACTGAAGCTTTCTTT. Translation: CASSLATGLTEAFF.

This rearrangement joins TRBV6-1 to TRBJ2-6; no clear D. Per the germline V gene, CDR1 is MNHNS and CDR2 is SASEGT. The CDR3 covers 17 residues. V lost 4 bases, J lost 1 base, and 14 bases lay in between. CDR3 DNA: TGTGCCAGCAGTGCCCAAAGGCCAATGTCTGGGGCCAACGTCCTGACTTTC. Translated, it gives CASSAQRPMSGANVLTF.

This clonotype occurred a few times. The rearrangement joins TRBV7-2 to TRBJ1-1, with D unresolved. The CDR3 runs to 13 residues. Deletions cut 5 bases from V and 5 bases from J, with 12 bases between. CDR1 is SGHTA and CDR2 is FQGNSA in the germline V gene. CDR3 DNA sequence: TGTGCCAGCAGCCCAGACTGGGGAACTGAAGCTTTCTTT. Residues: CASSPDWGTEAFF.

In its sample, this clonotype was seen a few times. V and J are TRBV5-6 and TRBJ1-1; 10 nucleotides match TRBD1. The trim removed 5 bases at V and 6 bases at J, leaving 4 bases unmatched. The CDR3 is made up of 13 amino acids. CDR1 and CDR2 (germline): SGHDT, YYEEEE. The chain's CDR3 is CASRKTGGSEAFF. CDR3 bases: TGTGCCAGCAGGAAGACAGGGGGCTCTGAAGCTTTCTTT.